The next 20 T cell receptor beta chains were all read from a single sample in a study of vaccination and CD4 T cells after COVID-19. Antigens for these TCRs are unknown. The treatment was: roughly ten-day PBMC culture with coronavirus spike peptide pools or control peptides (ViraFEST assay). Sequencing of cultured CD4+ T cell DNA used the Oncomine TCR Beta short-read assay. TCRdb ran MiXCR on the PCR reads and lists one entry per CDR3 protein. Found here are 9,000 to 13,000 distinct CDR3 sequences, around 41% of them singletons; the top ten hold more than 9%. This material consisted of CD4+ T cells from blood, cultured in vitro, taken after SARS-CoV-2 vaccination. All receptors come from a human donor who had recovered from COVID-19.

The chain links TRBV7-6 to TRBJ2-1; possible D gene TRBD2, 7 bases. Trimming stripped 5 bases from V and 4 bases from J, with 18 bases between. CDR1 is SGHVS, CDR2 FNYEAQ, per germline. The CDR3 is made up of 16 amino acids. The CDR3 DNA is TGTGCCAGCAGCCGAGGGGGGGGTGGAATTTACAATGAGCAGTTCTTC. It is translated as CASSRGGGGIYNEQFF.

This clonotype was seen more than once but under ten times. The chain has TRBV7-9 and TRBJ2-3; 11 positions agree with TRBD2. Germline V gene sequence: CDR1 SEHNR, CDR2 FQNEAQ (reference sequence). This CDR3 is 16 amino acids long. The junction had 6 bases not matched to a gene; V was cut back by 5 bases and J by 2 bases. Written as DNA, the CDR3 is TGTGCCAGCAGCCCCGGGACTAGCGGAAACACAGATACGCAGTATTTT. Translated: CASSPGTSGNTDTQYF. Supplemented by reference TRBV7-9 and TRBJ2-3, the full variable domain reads DTGVSQNPRHKITKRGQNVTFRCDPISEHNRLYWYRQTLGQGPEFLTYFQNEAQLEKSRLLSDRFSAERPKGSFSTLEIQRTEQGDSAMYLCASSPGTSGNTDTQYFGPGTRLTVL.

V is TRBV7-2 and J is TRBJ2-5; 7 nucleotides match TRBD2. V dropped 5 bases and J dropped 2; count of bases not matched to a gene: 11. The CDR3 runs to 16 residues. From germline, CDR1 is SGHTA and CDR2 FQGNSA. CDR3 loop: CASSPSFVGGQETQYF. The CDR3 region has the DNA TGTGCCAGCAGCCCGTCTTTCGTGGGAGGGCAAGAGACCCAGTACTTC.

This clonotype was seen once. This sequence joins TRBV28 and TRBJ2-1; TRBD2 matches at 7 bases. Unmatched junction bases numbered 6, after V lost 4 bases and J lost 3 bases. CDR3 length: 15 amino acids. Germline V gene lookup returns CDR1 MDHEN and CDR2 SYDVKM. The CDR3 is CASSWGRALYNEQFF. CDR3 nucleotide sequence: TGTGCCAGCAGTTGGGGGAGGGCCCTCTACAATGAGCAGTTCTTC. The whole variable domain, filled in from reference TRBV28 and TRBJ2-1, reads DVKVTQSSRYLVKRTGEKVFLECVQDMDHENMFWYRQDPGLGLRLIYFSYDVKMKEKGDIPEGYSVSREKKERFSLILESASTNQTSMYLCASSWGRALYNEQFFGPGTRLTVL.

The J gene is TRBJ2-7, the V gene TRBV12-3 or TRBV12-4; tentatively, D is TRBD1 (5 bases). This CDR3 has 14 amino acids. The V end was cut by 4 bases, the J end by 2 bases, with 12 bases between. The chain's CDR3 is CASSYIGATYEQYF. The CDR3 bases are TGTGCCAGCAGTTATATAGGGGCCACCTACGAGCAGTACTTC.

The chain has TRBV28 and TRBJ2-5, with 10 bases identical to TRBD2. Looked up from germline, CDR1 is MDHEN and CDR2 is SYDVKM. The V and J ends lost 4 bases and 5 bases, in that order; junction bases with no gene match: 10. The CDR3 consists of 16 residues. The CDR3 loop is CASSSWASGRSETQYF. The CDR3 bases are TGTGCCAGCAGTTCGTGGGCTAGCGGGAGATCGGAGACCCAGTACTTC.

The V gene is TRBV19, the J gene TRBJ2-6; 7 positions match TRBD1. CDR1 and CDR2 (germline): LNHDA, SQIVND (reference sequence). The CDR3 loop spans 15 amino acids. Trimming at V came to 4 bases and at J to 4 bases, leaving 4 bases not matched to a gene. The CDR3 loop is CASSTGQWGANVLTF. The CDR3 nucleotides read TGTGCCAGTAGTACGGGACAGTGGGGGGCCAACGTCCTGACTTTC. The full variable domain, rest sourced from reference TRBV19 and TRBJ2-6, is DGGITQSPKYLFRKEGQNVTLSCEQNLNHDAMYWYRQDPGQGLRLIYYSQIVNDFQKGDIAEGYSVSREKKESFPLTVTSAQKNPTAFYLCASSTGQWGANVLTFGAGSRLTVL.

CDR3 in amino acids: CSVRRAGRHQPQHF. CDR3 sequence (DNA): TGCAGTGTAAGACGGGCGGGAAGGCACCAGCCCCAGCATTTT. The rearrangement uses TRBV20-1 and TRBJ1-5, with no clear D. V lost 7 bases to trimming and J lost 7 bases, with 20 bases between them. Germline lookup yields CDR1 DFQATT and CDR2 SNEGSKA (reference sequence). The CDR3 is 14 residues long.

V and J are TRBV6-2 or TRBV6-3 and TRBJ2-1; D remains unclear. V shed 7 bases and J shed 1 base, with 14 bases lying between them. This CDR3 is 15 amino acids long. From germline, CDR1 is MNHEY and CDR2 SVGEGT. CDR3 DNA sequence: TGTGCCAGCACCAACCAATGGGGTTCCTACAATGAGCAGTTCTTC. This encodes CASTNQWGSYNEQFF.

This clonotype occurred once. The chain joins TRBV15 to TRBJ1-6; no firm D call. Trimming removed 3 bases at V and 3 bases at J, with 6 bases between. Germline CDR1 LNHNV, CDR2 YYDKDF (reference sequence). This CDR3 has 14 amino acids. CDR3 residues: CATSRGNYNSPLHF. CDR3 sequence (DNA): TGTGCCACCAGCAGGGGCAACTATAATTCACCCCTCCACTTT.

The chain couples TRBV21-1 to TRBJ2-7. TRBV21-1 is noted as a pseudogene. The CDR3 is 14 amino acids. The CDR3 protein is CASSKAQRPYEQYF. DNA of the CDR3: TGTGCCAGCAGCAAAGCGCAAAGACCCTACGAGCAGTACTTC.

The rearrangement links TRBV29-1 to TRBJ1-1; tentative D call: TRBD1 (5 bases). CDR3 size: 14 residues. Trimming cost V 4 bases and J 2 bases, with 14 bases left between them. Germline CDR1 reads SQVTM; CDR2 reads ANQGSEA. CDR3 sequence (DNA): TGCAGCGTTGGTTATGGGGGGTATAACACTGAAGCTTTCTTT. It translates to CSVGYGGYNTEAFF.

The V call is TRBV19, the J call TRBJ1-2, with 8 bases lining up with TRBD1. V shed 5 bases, J shed 2 bases, and the junction held 7 bases outside the gene matches. The CDR3 is 15 residues long. In germline, CDR1 is LNHDA, CDR2 SQIVND (reference sequence). The CDR3 sequence is CASSSRQGKNYGYTF. CDR3 coding DNA: TGTGCCAGTAGTTCCCGACAGGGGAAGAACTATGGCTACACCTTC.

By share, this clonotype ranks as medium-sized. The V gene is TRBV20-1, the J gene TRBJ2-7; 8 nucleotides line up with TRBD2. Looked up from germline, CDR1 is DFQATT and CDR2 is SNEGSKA (reference sequence). Losses at the gene ends were 6 bases for V and 4 bases for J; bases not matched to a gene: 8. The CDR3 is 13 amino acids. CDR3 in DNA: TGCAGTGCACCGGTAGCGGGATTTTACGAGCAGTACTTC. Translated, it gives CSAPVAGFYEQYF.

The chain recombines TRBV6-2 or TRBV6-3 with TRBJ2-1, with TRBD1 identical over 10 bases. With 7 bases clipped from V and 9 bases from J, the junction kept 9 bases outside the gene matches. The CDR3 consists of 14 residues. The germline gives CDR1 MNHEY, CDR2 SVGEGT. CDR3 bases: TGTGCCAGCAACGACGGGACAGGGGCAGGTGAGCAGTTCTTC. It specifies CASNDGTGAGEQFF.

This clonotype was observed a few times. CDR3 nucleotide sequence: TGTGCCAGCAGCTTCCCCCTGAATGAGCAGTTCTTC. Protein product: CASSFPLNEQFF. This rearrangement joins TRBV7-8 to TRBJ2-1; D ambiguous. Looked up from germline, CDR1 is SGHVS and CDR2 is FQNEAQ. The CDR3 sequence is 12 residues long. V lost 3 bases, J lost 7 bases, and 7 bases lay in between.

This rearrangement joins TRBV11-1 to TRBJ1-1, with 8 bases that match TRBD1. CDR3 length: 14 residues. The germline CDR1 and CDR2 sequences are SGHAT and FQDESV (reference sequence). V was pared by 5 bases and J by 1 base, with 3 bases of the junction left unmatched. CDR3 sequence (DNA): TGTGCCAGCAGCCGGACAGGGAAGAACACTGAAGCTTTCTTT. Its protein is CASSRTGKNTEAFF.

The CDR3 sequence: CASSKPPVNTEAFF. The CDR3 region has the DNA TGTGCCAGCAGTAAACCACCGGTGAACACTGAAGCTTTCTTT. V usage is TRBV12-3 or TRBV12-4 and J usage is TRBJ1-1; no clear D. This CDR3 region has 14 residues. The V and J ends lost 5 bases and 0 bases respectively, with 10 bases between them.

This clonotype turned up a few times. The rearrangement links TRBV24-1 to TRBJ2-5; D gene ambiguous. The CDR3 length is 16 residues. The V end was cut by 3 bases, the J end by 0 bases, with 13 bases between. Germline V gives CDR1 KGHDR, CDR2 SFDVKD. In DNA form, the CDR3 reads TGTGCCACCAGTGATACCGACCAGGCCTACCAAGAGACCCAGTACTTC. It is translated as CATSDTDQAYQETQYF.

This clonotype came up a few times. V usage is TRBV12-3 or TRBV12-4 and J usage is TRBJ1-1; perhaps TRBD1 as D (5 bases). There are 15 residues in the CDR3. V lost 5 bases, J lost 6 bases, and 19 bases lay in between. The CDR3 nucleotides are TGTGCCAGCAGTCTCAGCGGTGGGGCGCGGGCTGAAGCTTTCTTT. Its protein is CASSLSGGARAEAFF.